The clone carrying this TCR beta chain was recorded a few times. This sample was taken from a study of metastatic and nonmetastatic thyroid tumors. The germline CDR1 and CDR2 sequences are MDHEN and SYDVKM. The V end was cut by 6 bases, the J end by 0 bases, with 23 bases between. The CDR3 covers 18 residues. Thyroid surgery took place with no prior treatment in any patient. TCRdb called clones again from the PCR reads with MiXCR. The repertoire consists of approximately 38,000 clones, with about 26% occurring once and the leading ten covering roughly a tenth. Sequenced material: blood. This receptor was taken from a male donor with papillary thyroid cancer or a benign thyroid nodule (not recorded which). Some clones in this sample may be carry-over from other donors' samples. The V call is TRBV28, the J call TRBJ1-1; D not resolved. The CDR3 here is CASRPPERQRRMNTEAFF. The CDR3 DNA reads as TGTGCCAGCAGACCCCCGGAGAGACAACGACGAATGAACACTGAAGCTTTCTTT.